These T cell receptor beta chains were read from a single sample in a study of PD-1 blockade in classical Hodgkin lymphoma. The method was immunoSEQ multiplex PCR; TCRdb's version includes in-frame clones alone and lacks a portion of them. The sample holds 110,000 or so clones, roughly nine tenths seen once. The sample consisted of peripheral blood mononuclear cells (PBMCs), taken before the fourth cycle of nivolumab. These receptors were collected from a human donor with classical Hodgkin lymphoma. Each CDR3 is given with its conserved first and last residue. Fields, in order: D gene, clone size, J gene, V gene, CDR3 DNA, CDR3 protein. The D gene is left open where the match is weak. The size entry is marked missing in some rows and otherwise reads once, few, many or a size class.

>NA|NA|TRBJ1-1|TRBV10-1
TGCGCCAGCAGTGACTGGGGGACTGAAGCTTTCTTT
CASSDWGTEAFF
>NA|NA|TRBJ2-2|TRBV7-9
TGTGCCAGCAGCTCTTCCGGGACCTTCACCACCGGGGAGCTGTTTTTT
CASSSSGTFTTGELFF
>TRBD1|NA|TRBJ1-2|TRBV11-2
TGTGCCAGCAGACCCCCGTCGAAAGACAGGGTAACTAACTATGGCTACACCTTC
CASRPPSKDRVTNYGYTF
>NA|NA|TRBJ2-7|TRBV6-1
TGTGCCAGCAGGGGGCTAGCCTACGAGCAGTACTTC
CASRGLAYEQYF
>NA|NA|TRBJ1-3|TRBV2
TGTGCCAGCACAGAGAGAAACACCATATATTTT
CASTERNTIYF
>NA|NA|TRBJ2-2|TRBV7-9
TGTGCCAGCAGCCCAAACACCGGGGAGCTGTTTTTT
CASSPNTGELFF
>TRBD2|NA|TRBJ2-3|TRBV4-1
TGCGCCAGCAGCCAAGTCCCTAGCGGGGGGGCGCAGTATTTT
CASSQVPSGGAQYF
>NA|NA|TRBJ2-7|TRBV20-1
TGCAGTGCTAGACAGGTCTACGAGCAGTACTTC
CSARQVYEQYF
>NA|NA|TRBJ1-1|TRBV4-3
TGCGCCAGCAGCCCCTGGGGACGCCCCACTGAAGCTTTCTTT
CASSPWGRPTEAFF
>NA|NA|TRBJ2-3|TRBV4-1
TGCGCCAGCAGCCAAGAAAATTACTTTTCCGGAGATACGCAGTATTTT
CASSQENYFSGDTQYF
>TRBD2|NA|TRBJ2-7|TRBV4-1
TGCGCCAGCAGCCTCGTAAAGACTAGCGACACCTACGAGCAGTACTTC
CASSLVKTSDTYEQYF
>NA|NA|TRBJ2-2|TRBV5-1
TGCGCCAGCAACTCAGACTCGAACACCGGGGAGCTGTTTTTT
CASNSDSNTGELFF
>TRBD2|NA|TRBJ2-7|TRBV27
TGTGCCAGCAGTTTATCGATACGGGAGGAGCTCCACGAGCAGTACTTC
CASSLSIREELHEQYF
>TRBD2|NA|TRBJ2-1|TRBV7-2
TGTGCCAGCAGCTTAGGCGGCGGGAGGGGGAACAATGAGCAGTTCTTC
CASSLGGGRGNNEQFF
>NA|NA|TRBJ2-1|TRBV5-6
TGTGCCAGCAGCTTGGGGAGTCCCAATGAGCAGTTCTTC
CASSLGSPNEQFF
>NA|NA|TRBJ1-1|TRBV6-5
TGTGCCAGCACCCTGACCCTAACAAACACTGAAGCTTTCTTT
CASTLTLTNTEAFF
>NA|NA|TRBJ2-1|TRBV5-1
TGCGCCAGCAGCTTGACGGATGAGCAGTTCTTC
CASSLTDEQFF
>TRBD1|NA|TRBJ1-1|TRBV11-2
TGTGCCAGCAGCCCTCTCCTTGGACAGGGGCCCACTGAAGCTTTCTTT
CASSPLLGQGPTEAFF
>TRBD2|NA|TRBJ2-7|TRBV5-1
TGCGCCAGCAGCTTGGCCGCTAGCGGGAGCTACGAGCAGTACTTC
CASSLAASGSYEQYF
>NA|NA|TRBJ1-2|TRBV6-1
TGTGCCAGCACCTCTGAACAGGAGGCTAACTATGGCTACACCTTC
CASTSEQEANYGYTF
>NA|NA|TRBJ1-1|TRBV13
TGTGCCAGCAGCTTAAGGCAGACTGAAGCTTTCTTT
CASSLRQTEAFF
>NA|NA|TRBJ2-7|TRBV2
TGTGCCAGCAGTTTAGGCTACGAGCAGTACTTC
CASSLGYEQYF
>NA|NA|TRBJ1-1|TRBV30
TGTCCCCTAATTGATGGGGGAAACACTGAAGCTTTCTTT
CPLIDGGNTEAFF
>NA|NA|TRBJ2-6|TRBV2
TGTGCCAGCAGTGATGGAGGAGCTGGGGCCAACGTCCTGACTTTC
CASSDGGAGANVLTF
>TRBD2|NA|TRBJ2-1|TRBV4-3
TGCGCCAGCAGCCAAGATCCGCGGGCTAGCGGGGGAGGGAATGAGCAGTTCTTC
CASSQDPRASGGGNEQFF
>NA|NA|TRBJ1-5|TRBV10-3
TGTGCCATCAGTGGCGACGTACAGGCGGGTCAGCCCCAGCATTTT
CAISGDVQAGQPQHF
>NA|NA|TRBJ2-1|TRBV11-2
TGTGCCAGCAGCTTAGCGGCTACTTCCTACAATGAGCAGTTCTTC
CASSLAATSYNEQFF
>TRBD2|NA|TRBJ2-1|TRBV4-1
TGCGCCAGCAGCCAAGATCAGGAGACTAGCGGGGGCAATGAGCAGTTCTTC
CASSQDQETSGGNEQFF
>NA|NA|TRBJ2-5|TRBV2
TGTGCCAGCAGTGGGGACTCAAAGGAGGAGACCCAGTACTTC
CASSGDSKEETQYF
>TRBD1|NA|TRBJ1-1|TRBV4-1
TGCGCCAGCAGCCAAGGGAGGACAGGGGGCGTTCCTGAAGCTTTCTTT
CASSQGRTGGVPEAFF
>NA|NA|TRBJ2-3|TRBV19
TGTGCCTGTCAGGGCACAGATACGCAGTATTTT
CACQGTDTQYF
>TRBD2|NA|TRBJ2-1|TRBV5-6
TGTGCCAGCAGCTTGGGACTAGCGGGAGAATTAGGTGAGCAGTTCTTC
CASSLGLAGELGEQFF
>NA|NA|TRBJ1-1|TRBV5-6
TGTGCCAGCAGCTGGCGGGGCGGGGGCACTGAAGCTTTCTTT
CASSWRGGGTEAFF
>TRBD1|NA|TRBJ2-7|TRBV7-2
TGTGCCAGCAGCCCCCAGGGGGCATCGTACGAGCAGTACTTC
CASSPQGASYEQYF
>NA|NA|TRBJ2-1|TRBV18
TGTGCCAGCTCAGGACGGGCCGACAATGAGCAGTTCTTC
CASSGRADNEQFF
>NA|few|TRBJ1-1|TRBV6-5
TGTGCCAGCAGTGGAAACAGGAACATGAACACTGAAGCTTTCTTT
CASSGNRNMNTEAFF
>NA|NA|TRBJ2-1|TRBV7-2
TGTGCCAGCAGCTTAATCGGAAATGAGCAGTTCTTC
CASSLIGNEQFF
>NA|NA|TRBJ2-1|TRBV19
TGTGCCAGTAGTATAGATCCAAGCTCCTACAATGAGCAGTTCTTC
CASSIDPSSYNEQFF
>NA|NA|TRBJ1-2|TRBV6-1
TGTGCCAGCAGGGATTTGACAGGTGGTAACTATGGCTACACCTTC
CASRDLTGGNYGYTF
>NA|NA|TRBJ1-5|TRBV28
TGTGCCAGCAGCCGGCCTGGGGGCAGGGGTGAGCCCCAGCATTTT
CASSRPGGRGEPQHF
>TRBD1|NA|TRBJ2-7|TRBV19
TGTGCCAGTAGTAGGACAGGGAGCTCCTACGAGCAGTACTTC
CASSRTGSSYEQYF
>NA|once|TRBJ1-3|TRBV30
TGTGCCCTGACGCCGGGCTCTGGAAACACCATATATTTT
CALTPGSGNTIYF
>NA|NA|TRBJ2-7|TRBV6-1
TGTGCCAGCAGTGAAGCCAGGGTCCCCCCCCTCTACGAGCAGTACTTC
CASSEARVPPLYEQYF
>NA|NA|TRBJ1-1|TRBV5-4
TGTGCCAGCAGCTTGAGCACTTATAAGAACACTGAAGCTTTCTTT
CASSLSTYKNTEAFF
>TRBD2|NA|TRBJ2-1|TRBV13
TGTGCCAGCAACCTCGCAATAGCGGGGTACAATGAGCAGTTCTTC
CASNLAIAGYNEQFF
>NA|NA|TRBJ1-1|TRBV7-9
TGTGCCAGCAGCTTAGTGCCAGGGGCAGGCTTGGCCACTGAAGCTTTCTTT
CASSLVPGAGLATEAFF
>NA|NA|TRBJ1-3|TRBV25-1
TGTGCCAGCAGTGCCTTGCGGACTGGAAACACCATATATTTT
CASSALRTGNTIYF
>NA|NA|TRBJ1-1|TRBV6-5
TGTGCCAGCAGTCTCCACTTGAACACTGAAGCTTTCTTT
CASSLHLNTEAFF
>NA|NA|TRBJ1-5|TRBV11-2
TGTGCCAGCAGCTTAGTCTCGGGGGGCAATCAGCCCCAGCATTTT
CASSLVSGGNQPQHF
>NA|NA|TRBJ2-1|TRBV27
TGTGCCAGCACAAGAAGGGCCGGGACACACAATGAGCAGTTCTTC
CASTRRAGTHNEQFF
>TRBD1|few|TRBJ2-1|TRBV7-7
TGTGCCAGCAGCCTGGGACAGGGGTTCGGGGTTCATGAGCAGTTCTTC
CASSLGQGFGVHEQFF
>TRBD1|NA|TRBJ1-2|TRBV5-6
TGTGCCAGCAGCCTTAATTACAGGGGGACAAACCCCTATGGCTACACCTTC
CASSLNYRGTNPYGYTF
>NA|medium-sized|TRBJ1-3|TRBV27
TGTGCCAGCAGTCCGGAAGTAGGACAGATTGGAAACACCATATATTTT
CASSPEVGQIGNTIYF